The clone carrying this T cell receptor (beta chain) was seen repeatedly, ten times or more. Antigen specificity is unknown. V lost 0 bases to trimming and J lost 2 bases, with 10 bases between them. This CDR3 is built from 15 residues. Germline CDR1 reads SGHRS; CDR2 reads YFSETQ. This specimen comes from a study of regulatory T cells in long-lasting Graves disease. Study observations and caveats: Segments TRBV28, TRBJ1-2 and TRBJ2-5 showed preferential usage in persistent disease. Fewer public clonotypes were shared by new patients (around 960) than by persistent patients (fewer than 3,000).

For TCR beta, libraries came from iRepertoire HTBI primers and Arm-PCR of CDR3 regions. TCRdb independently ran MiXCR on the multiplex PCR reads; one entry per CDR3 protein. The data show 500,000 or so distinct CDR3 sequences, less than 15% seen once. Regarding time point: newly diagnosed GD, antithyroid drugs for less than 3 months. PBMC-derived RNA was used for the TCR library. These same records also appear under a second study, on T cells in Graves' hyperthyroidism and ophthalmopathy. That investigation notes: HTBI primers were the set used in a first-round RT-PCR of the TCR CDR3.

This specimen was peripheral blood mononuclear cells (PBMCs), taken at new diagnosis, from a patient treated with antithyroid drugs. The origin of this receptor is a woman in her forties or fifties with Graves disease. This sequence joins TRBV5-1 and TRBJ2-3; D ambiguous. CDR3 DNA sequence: TGCGCCAGCAGCTTGGTTTCGGCTAACACAGATACGCAGTATTTT. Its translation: CASSLVSANTDTQYF.